The 18 T cell receptor beta chains below all came from one sample that was sequenced in a study of T cell responses to AZD1222 COVID-19 vaccine listed by TCRdb under 2021. The library was produced with the immunoSEQ multiplex PCR assay. TCRdb provides this immuneACCESS table in a form limited to in-frame rearrangements. Some clones are lacking; in checked studies, under half of them reflect an unresolved V gene, and why the rest are absent is not known. Within this sample are 130,000 or so clones, with approximately 91% of them counted one time only. The ten largest account for around 0.99% of the sample. This sample's time point label indicates: about 28 days (+/-7) after the second vaccine dose. The sample in question was peripheral blood, obtained 28 days after the second AZD1222 dose. The receptors were gathered from an adult who received the AZD1222 COVID-19 vaccine.

The CDR3 sequence is CAISEGRVLSYNEQFF. CDR3 in DNA: TGTGCCATCAGTGAGGGCAGGGTTCTCTCCTACAATGAGCAGTTCTTC. The chain is built from TRBV10-3 and TRBJ2-1; TRBD1 is a possible D gene (5 bases). The germline CDR1 and CDR2 sequences are ENHRY and SYGVKD. The V gene lost 2 bases and the J gene lost 0 bases, with 11 bases spanning the gap. This CDR3 is 16 amino acids long.

This clone was counted a few times. The chain is built from TRBV6-4 and TRBJ1-5; D call uncertain. This CDR3 has 14 amino acids. V was trimmed by 2 bases and J by 2 bases, leaving 7 bases between them. Germline assignment: CDR1 MRHNA and CDR2 SNTAGT. The DNA for the CDR3 is TGTGCCAGCAGTGACACCGACGGCAATCAGCCCCAGCATTTT. The encoded protein is CASSDTDGNQPQHF.

The chain couples TRBV10-3 to TRBJ1-6, with D possibly TRBD1 on 5 matching bases. V lost 0 bases, J lost 11 bases, and 8 bases lay in between. The CDR3 runs to 13 residues. Germline CDR1 is ENHRY and CDR2 is SYGVKD. The DNA of the CDR3 is TGTGCCATCAGTGAGTCAGCGGGACCACCCCTCCACTTT. Its protein product is CAISESAGPPLHF.

V usage is TRBV5-1 and J usage is TRBJ1-2; 8 bases match TRBD1. Germline CDR1 SGHRS, CDR2 YFSETQ. V shed 1 base and J 0 bases; nucleotides not matched to a gene: 8. The CDR3 is made up of 17 amino acids. The CDR3 protein is CASSLSGGAPANYGYTF. The CDR3 coding sequence is TGCGCCAGCAGCTTGTCAGGGGGCGCGCCGGCTAACTATGGCTACACCTTC.

V and J are TRBV7-9 and TRBJ1-5; possibly TRBD1 for D (5 bases). V shed 5 bases and J shed 5 bases, with 16 bases lying between them. The CDR3 runs to 15 residues. Germline values: CDR1 SEHNR, CDR2 FQNEAQ (reference sequence). The CDR3 is CASSIDRAGHQPQHF. CDR3 DNA: TGTGCCAGCAGCATAGACCGGGCAGGGCATCAGCCCCAGCATTTT.

This chain joins TRBV18 and TRBJ1-2, with D possibly being TRBD1 (5 bases). The V gene's germline CDR1 is KGHSH and CDR2 LQKENI. V was clipped by 3 bases and J by 4 bases, with 9 bases between them. The CDR3 spans 13 residues. CDR3 coding DNA: TGTGCCAGCTCACCGGAGGGGACCTATGGCTACACCTTC. Amino acids: CASSPEGTYGYTF.

The V call is TRBV28, the J call TRBJ2-1; D is uncertain. Between the trimmed V and J ends, which lost 3 bases and 12 bases, there was a span of 9 bases. CDR3 length: 11 amino acids. Germline values: CDR1 MDHEN, CDR2 SYDVKM. The CDR3 loop is CASSFLYWQFF. The CDR3 nucleotides read TGTGCCAGCAGTTTTTTGTACTGGCAGTTCTTC.

The chain employs TRBV7-9 and TRBJ1-5, with 10 bases identical to TRBD1. CDR1 SEHNR and CDR2 FQNEAQ come from the germline V gene (reference sequence). The CDR3 runs 19 residues. Trimming at V came to 1 base and at J to 1 base, leaving 10 bases not matched to a gene. CDR3 coding DNA: TGTGCCAGCAGCTTAGGGCCGGGACAGGGGATAGTGAGCAATCAGCCCCAGCATTTT. As protein: CASSLGPGQGIVSNQPQHF.

The V gene is TRBV18, the J gene TRBJ2-5; D gene unclear. The CDR3 is 11 residues long. Trimming cost V 3 bases and J 5 bases, with 4 bases left between them. Germline V lookup: CDR1 KGHSH, CDR2 LQKENI. CDR3 DNA sequence: TGTGCCAGCTCACCGGACGAGACCCAGTACTTC. Translation gives CASSPDETQYF.

A single count supports this clone. CDR3 nucleotides: TGTGCCAGCAGGCCCGGGCCCTTCTACGAGCAGTACTTC. Its protein is CASRPGPFYEQYF. The chain joins TRBV27 to TRBJ2-7; D gene ambiguous. Looked up from germline, CDR1 is MNHEY and CDR2 is SMNVEV (reference sequence). This CDR3 is 13 amino acids long. Trimming stripped 6 bases from V and 3 bases from J, with 12 bases between.

This chain connects TRBV19 to TRBJ2-6; D is perhaps TRBD1 (6 bases). Germline lookup yields CDR1 LNHDA and CDR2 SQIVND (reference sequence). Trimming pared 5 bases from V and 0 bases from J, leaving 8 bases between. The CDR3 spans 15 residues. The chain's CDR3 is CASSVQGSGANVLTF. In nucleotides, the CDR3 is TGTGCCAGTAGTGTACAGGGCTCTGGGGCCAACGTCCTGACTTTC. Full variable domain (outside the CDR3, taken from reference TRBV19 and TRBJ2-6): DGGITQSPKYLFRKEGQNVTLSCEQNLNHDAMYWYRQDPGQGLRLIYYSQIVNDFQKGDIAEGYSVSREKKESFPLTVTSAQKNPTAFYLCASSVQGSGANVLTFGAGSRLTVL.

The chain joins TRBV25-1 to TRBJ2-7; D unclear. CDR3 size: 15 residues. In germline, CDR1 is MGHDK, CDR2 SYGVNS. Trimming shortened V by 1 base and J by 3 bases, and 13 bases separated the two germline ends. DNA of the CDR3: TGTGCCAGCAGTGAATCGGCCGCAGCAAACTACGAGCAGTACTTC. Protein product: CASSESAAANYEQYF.

The CDR3 reads CASSGWGATEAFF. The CDR3 region has the DNA TGTGCCAGCAGCGGGTGGGGGGCTACTGAAGCTTTCTTT. The chain combines TRBV7-2 with TRBJ1-1; tentative D call: TRBD1 (6 bases). The germline gives CDR1 SGHTA, CDR2 FQGNSA. CDR3 size: 13 residues. V was cut by 5 bases and J by 5 bases, with 12 bases left in between.

V usage is TRBV19 and J usage is TRBJ2-6; D possibly uses TRBD1 or TRBD2 (5 bases each). Germline values: CDR1 LNHDA, CDR2 SQIVND (reference sequence). The V gene lost 7 bases and the J gene lost 4 bases, with 8 bases spanning the gap. This CDR3 has 13 residues. CDR3 loop: CASKRDGANVLTF. The CDR3 DNA sequence: TGTGCCAGTAAACGGGACGGGGCCAACGTCCTGACTTTC. Full variable domain (rest looked up from reference TRBV19 and TRBJ2-6): DGGITQSPKYLFRKEGQNVTLSCEQNLNHDAMYWYRQDPGQGLRLIYYSQIVNDFQKGDIAEGYSVSREKKESFPLTVTSAQKNPTAFYLCASKRDGANVLTFGAGSRLTVL.

This sequence joins TRBV16 and TRBJ1-1, with a tentative D call TRBD1 (6 bases). Germline V gives CDR1 KGHSY, CDR2 FQNENV. The ends were cut back, 3 bases at V and 0 bases at J, with 11 bases in the middle. The CDR3 totals 15 residues. Here the CDR3 reads CASSHTQGVNTEAFF. The DNA of the CDR3 is TGTGCCAGCAGCCACACACAGGGAGTGAACACTGAAGCTTTCTTT.

CDR3 residues: CASSQLGTETQYF. CDR3 sequence (DNA): TGTGCCAGCAGCCAATTGGGGACGGAGACCCAGTACTTC. The V and J genes are TRBV3-1 (or the pseudogene TRBV3-2) and TRBJ2-5; possibly TRBD1 or TRBD2 for D (5 bases each). The germline CDR1 and CDR2 sequences are LGHDT and YNNKEL (reference sequence). V was trimmed by 2 bases and J by 5 bases, leaving 9 bases between them. The CDR3 runs 13 residues.

The chain uses TRBV29-1 and TRBJ2-1, with a possible D match to TRBD2 (6 bases). V lost 5 bases and J lost 13, with 21 bases in between. CDR1 is SQVTM and CDR2 is ANQGSEA in the germline V gene. This CDR3 is 13 amino acids long. The CDR3 DNA is TGCAGCGTTCTGAGATCTGGACTATTTCTTCAGTTCTTC. It codes for CSVLRSGLFLQFF.

V and J are TRBV7-6 and TRBJ2-7; no clear D. CDR3 length equals 14 residues. Trimming pared 1 base from V and 2 bases from J, leaving 9 bases between. In germline, CDR1 is SGHVS, CDR2 FNYEAQ. CDR3 sequence reads: CASSLDPGPYEQYF. The CDR3 nucleotides read TGTGCCAGCAGCTTAGATCCAGGTCCCTACGAGCAGTACTTC.